Shown below are 22 T cell receptor beta chains from a single sample sequenced in a study of blood T cells in healthy people across ages. It was with a sample-barcoded 5' primer and a J-beta primer mix that a second PCR of about 6 to 12 cycles was run. One entry per CDR3 protein results from TCRdb running MiXCR on the 5' RACE reads. The sample yields roughly 700,000 distinct CDR3 sequences, 20% to 30% seen once. Separately, the same data were catalogued under a study of T cells of mothers and their children.

The sample consisted of blood. These receptor sequences come from a boy younger than 18 in good health.

This clonotype was observed a few times. A junction end diverges from the germline sequence, so it may reflect a read error. This chain uses TRBV7-2 with TRBJ1-1; weak D call: TRBD1 (5 bases). Germline CDR1 reads SGHTA; CDR2 reads FQGNSA. The length of the CDR3 is 14 residues. The CDR3 DNA is TGTGCCAGCAGCATAGCCAGGGAGCCCACTGAAGCTTTCTTT. It encodes CASSIAREPTEAFF.

The rearrangement links TRBV20-1 to TRBJ2-7, with 16 bases matching TRBD2. CDR1 and CDR2 (germline): DFQATT, SNEGSKA (reference sequence). CDR3 length: 17 amino acids. Trimming took 5 bases from V and 4 from J; bases not matched to a gene: 11. CDR3 DNA sequence: TGCAGTGCTGGGGCCTCCGGGACTAGCGGGAGGGTTTACGAGCAGTACTTC. Translation gives CSAGASGTSGRVYEQYF.

This clonotype has only a few counts. This sequence joins TRBV6-2 or TRBV6-3 and TRBJ1-5, with D unresolved. The germline gives CDR1 MNHEY, CDR2 SVGEGT. The CDR3 is made up of 11 amino acids. V dropped 6 bases and J dropped 4 bases, with 4 bases sitting between them. The DNA of the CDR3 is TGTGCCAGCAGAACTAATCAGCCCCAGCATTTT. This gives the protein CASRTNQPQHF.

This chain connects TRBV7-9 to TRBJ2-3; the match to TRBD2 covers 8 bases. Germline V CDR1 and CDR2: SEHNR, FQNEAQ (reference sequence). V dropped 1 base and J dropped 0; count of bases not matched to a gene: 12. The CDR3 sequence is 19 residues long. CDR3: CASSLGGGGKPTSTDTQYF. CDR3 bases: TGTGCCAGCAGCTTAGGAGGCGGGGGGAAACCGACTAGCACAGATACGCAGTATTTT. Looking up the rest from reference TRBV7-9 and TRBJ2-3 gives the full variable domain: DTGVSQNPRHKITKRGQNVTFRCDPISEHNRLYWYRQTLGQGPEFLTYFQNEAQLEKSRLLSDRFSAERPKGSFSTLEIQRTEQGDSAMYLCASSLGGGGKPTSTDTQYFGPGTRLTVL.

V is TRBV10-3 and J is TRBJ1-1, with a weak D call TRBD1 (5 bases). Trimming stripped 0 bases from V and 6 bases from J, with 11 bases between. This CDR3 is built from 14 residues. Germline V gene sequence: CDR1 ENHRY, CDR2 SYGVKD. Here the CDR3 reads CAISESVGAAEAFF. The CDR3 DNA follows: TGTGCCATCAGTGAGTCCGTAGGGGCGGCTGAAGCTTTCTTT.

The CDR3 DNA follows: TGTGCCAGCAGCCCGCAATCCCCTATTTCGAGCACAGATACGCAGTATTTT. Translated, it gives CASSPQSPISSTDTQYF. The chain employs TRBV27 and TRBJ2-3; D ambiguous. Germline CDR1 and CDR2: MNHEY and SMNVEV (reference sequence). This CDR3 has 17 residues. Trimming took off 6 bases at V and 0 bases at J, with 19 bases between the two ends.

The genes are TRBV27 and TRBJ2-1; no definite D call. With 0 bases removed from V and 8 bases from J, the gap between germline ends came to 5 bases. Germline CDR1 MNHEY, CDR2 SMNVEV (reference sequence). The CDR3 is made up of 12 amino acids. The CDR3 nucleotides are TGTGCCAGCAGTTTATCGGCGGATGAGCAGTTCTTC. This codes for CASSLSADEQFF.

This chain connects TRBV5-1 to TRBJ1-5, with D unresolved. Germline V gene lookup returns CDR1 SGHRS and CDR2 YFSETQ. Trimming removed 3 bases at V and 4 bases at J, with 11 bases between. This CDR3 region has 14 residues. CDR3 amino acids: CASSYGPGNQPQHF. The CDR3 DNA follows: TGCGCCAGCAGCTATGGACCGGGTAATCAGCCCCAGCATTTT. Variable domain in full (rest from reference TRBV5-1 and TRBJ1-5): KAGVTQTPRYLIKTRGQQVTLSCSPISGHRSVSWYQQTPGQGLQFLFEYFSETQRNKGNFPGRFSGRQFSNSRSEMNVSTLELGDSALYLCASSYGPGNQPQHFGDGTRLSIL.

The table lists this clonotype with a few counts. V is TRBV2 and J is TRBJ2-7; D call uncertain. Germline loops: CDR1 SNHLY, CDR2 FYNNEI. The CDR3 sequence is 12 residues long. Trimming removed 7 bases at V and 7 bases at J, with 14 bases between. The CDR3 loop is CASNEETNEQYF. The DNA for the CDR3 is TGTGCCAGCAATGAGGAGACGAATGAGCAGTACTTC.

This clonotype was observed a handful of times. The chain carries TRBV7-9 and TRBJ1-2, with a possible D match to TRBD1 (5 bases). Trimming removed 6 bases at V and 8 bases at J, with 13 bases between. Germline assignment: CDR1 SEHNR and CDR2 FQNEAQ (reference sequence). The CDR3 runs to 12 residues. CDR3 residues: CASSFEQEGYTF. The CDR3 DNA reads as TGTGCCAGCAGTTTCGAACAGGAAGGCTACACCTTC.

This chain links TRBV4-1 with TRBJ1-3; D is perhaps TRBD1 (6 bases). The CDR3 is made up of 15 amino acids. Trimming left V 2 bases short and J 3 bases short, with 11 bases between. CDR1 and CDR2 from the germline V gene are MGHRA and YSYEKL. The CDR3 sequence: CASSQIQGDGNTIYF. The CDR3 nucleotides read TGCGCCAGCAGCCAAATACAGGGAGATGGAAACACCATATATTTT.

Notes on this clonotype: A junction end diverges from the germline sequence, so it may reflect a read error. The chain links TRBV9 to TRBJ2-1, with D perhaps TRBD2 (6 bases). There are 15 residues in the CDR3. Looked up from germline, CDR1 is SGDLS and CDR2 is YYNGEE. The CDR3 reads CACSASAGIYNEQFF. The CDR3 DNA follows: TGTGCCTGCAGCGCTTCCGCGGGGATATACAATGAGCAGTTCTTC.

This clonotype came up a few times. The chain uses TRBV7-9 and TRBJ1-1, with D possibly matching TRBD1 (6 bases). The germline V and J ends were trimmed by 2 bases and 1 base, with 14 bases remaining between them. The CDR3 length is 16 residues. Germline V lookup: CDR1 SEHNR, CDR2 FQNEAQ (reference sequence). CDR3 protein: CASSLSRAGENTEAFF. Here the CDR3 DNA reads TGTGCCAGCAGCTTAAGTAGGGCAGGGGAGAACACTGAAGCTTTCTTT.

This clonotype was detected a few times. This chain uses TRBV7-3 with TRBJ2-5; no firm D call. The germline V gene has CDR1 SGHTA and CDR2 FQGTGA. The CDR3 loop spans 14 amino acids. V was trimmed by 5 bases and J by 3 bases, leaving 13 bases between them. DNA for the CDR3: TGTGCCAGCAGCGCCCCGGGCTCGGAAGAGACCCAGTACTTC. It encodes CASSAPGSEETQYF.

The chain links TRBV20-1 to TRBJ2-5; D ambiguous. CDR1 DFQATT and CDR2 SNEGSKA come from the germline V gene (reference sequence). The CDR3 is 8 residues long. The CDR3 region is CSKGTQYF. For the CDR3, the DNA is TGCAGCAAAGGGACCCAGTACTTC.

The CDR3 region is CASSSLLVPNEQFF. The CDR3 nucleotides are TGTGCCAGCAGCTCATTACTAGTTCCCAACGAGCAGTTCTTC. This chain links TRBV7-2 with TRBJ2-1, with D maybe TRBD2 (5 bases). The germline gives CDR1 SGHTA, CDR2 FQGNSA. The V end was cut by 4 bases, the J end by 10 bases, with 17 bases between. This CDR3 is built from 14 residues.

The gene calls are TRBV9 and TRBJ2-5, with TRBD1 identical over 8 bases. Germline CDR1 and CDR2: SGDLS and YYNGEE. Trimming at V came to 4 bases and at J to 5 bases, leaving 4 bases not matched to a gene. The CDR3 extends over 13 amino acids. The CDR3 sequence is CASSTTGDETQYF. In DNA, the CDR3 is TGTGCCAGCAGCACGACAGGGGACGAGACCCAGTACTTC. Full variable domain (missing parts from reference TRBV9 and TRBJ2-5): DSGVTQTPKHLITATGQRVTLRCSPRSGDLSVYWYQQSLDQGLQFLIQYYNGEERAKGNILERFSAQQFPDLHSELNLSSLELGDSALYFCASSTTGDETQYFGPGTRLLVL.

The chain combines TRBV7-2 with TRBJ2-3, with TRBD2 identical over 9 bases. Germline lookup yields CDR1 SGHTA and CDR2 FQGNSA. The length of the CDR3 is 16 residues. Trimming cost V 5 bases and J 5 bases; bases outside gene matches: 11. CDR3 sequence: CASSPFAGGQEDTQYF. CDR3 nucleotide sequence: TGTGCCAGCAGCCCCTTTGCGGGGGGGCAGGAAGATACGCAGTATTTT.

J is TRBJ2-2 and V is TRBV5-1; D remains ambiguous. V was pared by 8 bases and J by 0 bases, with 14 bases between. The CDR3 spans 15 residues. Germline CDR1 is SGHRS and CDR2 is YFSETQ. CDR3 in amino acids: CASRKQDTNTGELFF. The CDR3 nucleotides read TGCGCCAGTAGGAAACAAGATACGAACACCGGGGAGCTGTTTTTT.

The V and J genes are TRBV6-5 and TRBJ1-6, with 7 bases aligning to TRBD1. CDR3 size: 13 residues. V lost 10 bases to trimming and J lost 4 bases; unmatched junction nucleotides: 4. The germline gives CDR1 MNHEY, CDR2 SVGAGI. This CDR3 is CATTTGYNSPLHF. As DNA, the CDR3 is TGTGCCACCACGACAGGGTATAATTCACCCCTCCACTTT.

CDR3 sequence: CSVVGVGYTF. DNA of the CDR3: TGCAGCGTTGTGGGGGTCGGCTACACCTTC. The chain is built from TRBV29-1 and TRBJ1-2; D may be TRBD1 (5 bases). Germline V gene lookup returns CDR1 SQVTM and CDR2 ANQGSEA. There are 10 residues in the CDR3. Trimming left V 4 bases short and J 8 bases short, with 8 bases between.

The rearrangement links TRBV29-1 to TRBJ2-5; D possibly corresponds to TRBD2 (6 bases). The germline V gene has CDR1 SQVTM and CDR2 ANQGSEA. V lost 5 bases, J lost 5 bases, and 21 bases lay in between. CDR3 length: 15 amino acids. CDR3 in amino acids: CSVPPLGSLRETQYF. The CDR3 DNA sequence: TGCAGCGTTCCTCCACTCGGGAGTCTTCGTGAGACCCAGTACTTC. The full variable domain, in which reference TRBV29-1 and TRBJ2-5 provide the parts outside the CDR3, is SAVISQKPSRDICQRGTSLTIQCQVDSQVTMMFWYRQQPGQSLTLIATANQGSEATYESGFVIDKFPISRPNLTFSTLTVSNMSPEDSSIYLCSVPPLGSLRETQYFGPGTRLLVL.